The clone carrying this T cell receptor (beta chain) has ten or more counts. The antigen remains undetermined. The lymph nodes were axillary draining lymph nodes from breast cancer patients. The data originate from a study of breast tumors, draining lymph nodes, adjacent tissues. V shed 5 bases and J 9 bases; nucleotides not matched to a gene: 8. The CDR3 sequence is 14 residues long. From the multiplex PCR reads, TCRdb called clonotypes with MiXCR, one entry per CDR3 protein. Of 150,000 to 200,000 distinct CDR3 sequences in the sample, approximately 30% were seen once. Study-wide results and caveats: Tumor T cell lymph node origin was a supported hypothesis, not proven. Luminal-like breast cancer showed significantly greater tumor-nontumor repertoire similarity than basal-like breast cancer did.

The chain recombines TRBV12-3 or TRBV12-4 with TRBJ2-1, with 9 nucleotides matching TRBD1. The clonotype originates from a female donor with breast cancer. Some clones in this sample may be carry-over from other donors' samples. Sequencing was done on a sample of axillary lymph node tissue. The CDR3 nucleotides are TGTGCCAGCAGTCCCCTCAGGACAGGGGCTGAGCAGTTCTTC. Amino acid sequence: CASSPLRTGAEQFF.